Described below is a single T cell receptor (beta chain) sequence and its context. This sample stems from a study of blood T cell repertoires in COVID-19. Study summary: Specimens from acute and convalescent COVID-19 originated in the United States, Italy and Spain. T cells, B-cell-depleted T cells, or PBMCs supplied cDNA or gDNA.

Per the authors' pipeline: Amplification with reference gene primers provided the estimates of nucleated cell counts. Assay used: immunoSEQ multiplex PCR; TCRdb lists only in-frame clones, some missing. V and J calls and clone size are given by that table; D and trimming were obtained from the DNA. The table lists tens of thousands of clones, approximately 86% of them singletons. This CDR3 spans 14 amino acids. The germline V gene has CDR1 SGHNT and CDR2 YYREEE (reference sequence). J was trimmed by 10 bases and V by 1 base; bases with no gene match: 5. The chain joins TRBV5-4 to TRBJ1-4, with 9 bases that match TRBD1. This clonotype was obtained from a woman between 50 and 59 years old with acute or convalescent COVID-19. The source material was peripheral blood. This chain's CDR3 is CASSLRQGEGKLFF. DNA of the CDR3: TGTGCCAGCAGCTTGCGACAGGGGGAGGGAAAACTGTTTTTT.